The 3 T cell receptor beta chains presented below share a single source sample, sequenced in a study of T cells after yellow fever vaccination. Each CDR3 protein gets one entry after TCRdb re-called the 5' RACE reads with MiXCR. The data show a few hundred thousand distinct CDR3 sequences, approximately 16% seen once. The sequences come from PBMCs, collected 5 to 6 days after the first yellow fever vaccination. These TCRs come from a man between 18 and 29 years old who received the YFV17D yellow fever vaccine.

This clonotype has at least ten counts. The chain joins TRBV27 to TRBJ2-7; 12 bases are a match to TRBD2. J was trimmed by 3 bases and V by 3 bases; bases with no gene match: 0. Germline CDR1 reads MNHEY; CDR2 reads SMNVEV (reference sequence). CDR3 length: 14 residues. CDR3 coding DNA: TGTGCCAGCAGTTTGACTAGCGGGGGCTACGAGCAGTACGTC. Translation gives CASSLTSGGYEQYV.

Worth noting for this clonotype: The junction does not match germline at one end; this may be a read error. This chain joins TRBV7-6 and TRBJ2-3, with D unresolved. The CDR3 covers 16 residues. CDR1 is SGHVS, CDR2 FNYEAQ, per germline. The CDR3 DNA is TGTGCCAGCAGCTTAGCCGACGGTGGTAACACAAATACGCAGTATTTT. Protein product: CASSLADGGNTNTQYF. The full variable domain, its missing parts supplied by reference TRBV7-6 and TRBJ2-3, is GAGVSQSPRYKVTKRGQDVALRCDPISGHVSLYWYRQALGQGPEFLTYFNYEAQQDKSGLPNDRFSAERPEGSISTLTIQRTEQRDSAMYRCASSLADGGNTNTQYFGPGTRLTVL.

V usage is TRBV28 and J usage is TRBJ1-2, with a weak D call TRBD1 (6 bases). This CDR3 comprises 14 residues. CDR1 and CDR2 from the germline V gene are MDHEN and SYDVKM. Trimming stripped 5 bases from V and 7 bases from J, with 17 bases between. CDR3 sequence: CASSGGGLMVGYTF. In nucleotides, the CDR3 is TGTGCCAGCAGTGGGGGCGGCCTCATGGTTGGCTACACCTTC.